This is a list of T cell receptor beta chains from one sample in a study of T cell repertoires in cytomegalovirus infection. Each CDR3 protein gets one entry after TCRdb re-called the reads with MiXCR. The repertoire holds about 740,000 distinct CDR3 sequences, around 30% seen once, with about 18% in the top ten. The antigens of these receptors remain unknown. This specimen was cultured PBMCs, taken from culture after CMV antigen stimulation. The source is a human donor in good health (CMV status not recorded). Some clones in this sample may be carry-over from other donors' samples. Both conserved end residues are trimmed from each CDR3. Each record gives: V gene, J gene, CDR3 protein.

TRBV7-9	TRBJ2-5	ASSLPDGQEETQY
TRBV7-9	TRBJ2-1	ASSLTRDTPQQF
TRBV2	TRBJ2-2	ASMGQRNTGELF
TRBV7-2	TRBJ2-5	ASSLTGMLQETQY
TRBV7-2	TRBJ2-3	ASSLVQWREPLWDTQY
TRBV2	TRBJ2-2	ATQRLTGTGELF
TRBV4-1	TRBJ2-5	ASSQGGQGLETQY
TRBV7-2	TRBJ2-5	ASSPHRGQETQY
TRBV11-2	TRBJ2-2	ASSLIPRRNTGELF
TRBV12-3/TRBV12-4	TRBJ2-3	ASSHPGGDADTQY
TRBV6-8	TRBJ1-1	ASSYSSTVVTEAF
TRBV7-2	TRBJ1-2	ASSLVSRGSGYT
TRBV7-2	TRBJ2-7	ASSLGASPYEQY
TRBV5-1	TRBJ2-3	ASSFRTPTDTQY
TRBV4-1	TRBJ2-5	ASSQVGQGQETQY
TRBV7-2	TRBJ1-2	ASRTGEGNGYT
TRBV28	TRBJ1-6	ASRPGHYINSPLH
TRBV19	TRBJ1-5	ASSNHRSNQPQH
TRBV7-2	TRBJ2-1	ASSPYSGTADEQF
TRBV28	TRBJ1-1	ASSPFPRTDSNTEAF